The 3 T cell receptor beta chains presented below share a single source sample, sequenced in a study of T cells in Graves' hyperthyroidism and ophthalmopathy. Authors of the study amplified TCR beta CDR3 regions from RNA transcripts. With the HTBI primer set, the TCR CDR3 went through a first round of RT-PCR. TCRdb re-called the multiplex PCR reads with MiXCR, one entry per CDR3 protein. Of around 420,000 distinct CDR3 sequences listed, less than 20% are singletons. The sample was blood. Receptors were obtained from a woman aged 18-35 years with Graves' hyperthyroidism.

With respect to this clonotype: This could be a read error, since a much larger clone is one nucleotide away. The chain uses TRBV5-6 and TRBJ1-2, with 9 bases identical to TRBD1. CDR1 is SGHDT and CDR2 is YYEEEE in the germline V gene. J gave up 3 bases and V 3 bases, and 0 bases lay outside the gene matches. The length of the CDR3 is 13 residues. In DNA form, the CDR3 reads TGTGCCAGCAGCTGGGACAGGGACTATGGCTACACCTTC. It specifies CASSWDRDYGYTF.

This clonotype was found many times. The rearrangement links TRBV2 to TRBJ1-5, with TRBD1 matching 8 bases. The CDR3 covers 14 residues. The V segment lost 7 bases and the J segment 7 bases; nucleotides outside the gene matches: 9. Germline loops: CDR1 SNHLY, CDR2 FYNNEI. Here the CDR3 reads CASTDRGTRQPQHF. In DNA, the CDR3 is TGTGCCAGCACAGACAGGGGAACACGGCAGCCCCAGCATTTT.

This clonotype has a count of ten or more. V and J are TRBV12-3 or TRBV12-4 and TRBJ2-3, with 9 bases lining up with TRBD2. This CDR3 contains 14 residues. V shed 7 bases and J 4 bases; nucleotides not matched to a gene: 6. The CDR3 region has the DNA TGTGCCAGCATGAGGCGGGGGGGGGCAGATACGCAGTATTTT. This sequence encodes CASMRRGGADTQYF.